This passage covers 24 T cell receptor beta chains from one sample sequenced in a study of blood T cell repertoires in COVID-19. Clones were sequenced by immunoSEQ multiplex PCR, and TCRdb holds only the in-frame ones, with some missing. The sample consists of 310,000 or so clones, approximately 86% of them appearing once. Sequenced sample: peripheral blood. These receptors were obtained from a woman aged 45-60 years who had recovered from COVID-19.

As DNA, the CDR3 is TGTGCCAGCAGCGTCCGGGGCGGGAGCGGGTACGAGCAGTACTTC. Residues: CASSVRGGSGYEQYF. The chain uses TRBV9 and TRBJ2-7; TRBD2 aligns across 7 bases. Trimming cost V 2 bases and J 4 bases; bases outside gene matches: 9. The CDR3 has 15 amino acids. CDR1 and CDR2 (germline): SGDLS, YYNGEE. The entire variable domain, with the rest obtained from reference TRBV9 and TRBJ2-7, is as follows: DSGVTQTPKHLITATGQRVTLRCSPRSGDLSVYWYQQSLDQGLQFLIQYYNGEERAKGNILERFSAQQFPDLHSELNLSSLELGDSALYFCASSVRGGSGYEQYFGPGTRLTVT.

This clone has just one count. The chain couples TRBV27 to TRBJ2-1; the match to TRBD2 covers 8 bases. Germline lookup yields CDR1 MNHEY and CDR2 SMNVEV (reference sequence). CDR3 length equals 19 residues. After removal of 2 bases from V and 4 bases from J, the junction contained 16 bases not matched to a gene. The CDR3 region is CASSLIGGSGKVGYNEQFF. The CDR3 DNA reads TGTGCCAGCAGTTTAATAGGGGGTAGCGGGAAGGTCGGATACAATGAGCAGTTCTTC.

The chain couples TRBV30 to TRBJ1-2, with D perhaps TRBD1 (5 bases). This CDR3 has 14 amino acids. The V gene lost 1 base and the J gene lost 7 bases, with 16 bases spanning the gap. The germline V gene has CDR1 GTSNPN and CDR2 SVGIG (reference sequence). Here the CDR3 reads CAWSDNPGLGGYTF. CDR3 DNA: TGTGCCTGGAGTGACAACCCAGGGTTGGGTGGCTACACCTTC.

CDR3 bases: TGTGCCAGCAGCTTGGTCGGAGTCTATAATTCACCCCTCCACTTT. As protein: CASSLVGVYNSPLHF. J is TRBJ1-6 and V is TRBV5-6; D is unresolved. Trimming cost V 0 bases and J 3 bases, with 7 bases left between them. Germline V CDR1 and CDR2: SGHDT, YYEEEE. The CDR3 spans 15 residues.

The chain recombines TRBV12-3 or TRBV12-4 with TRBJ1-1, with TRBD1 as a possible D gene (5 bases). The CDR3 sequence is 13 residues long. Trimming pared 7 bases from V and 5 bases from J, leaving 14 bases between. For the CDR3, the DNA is TGTGCCAGCACCCAGGTGGGGGGAACTGAAGCTTTCTTT. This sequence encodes CASTQVGGTEAFF.

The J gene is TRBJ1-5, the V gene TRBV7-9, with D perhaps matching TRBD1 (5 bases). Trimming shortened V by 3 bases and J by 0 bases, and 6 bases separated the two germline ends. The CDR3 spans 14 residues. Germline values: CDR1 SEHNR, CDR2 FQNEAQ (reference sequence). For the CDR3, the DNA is TGTGCCAGCAGCTTGACAGCTAGCAATCAGCCCCAGCATTTT. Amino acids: CASSLTASNQPQHF.

Written as DNA, the CDR3 is TGCGCCAGCAGCTTGGGACTAGCGGGAGGTTATGATACGCAGTATTTT. It is translated as CASSLGLAGGYDTQYF. The rearrangement joins TRBV5-1 to TRBJ2-3, with 13 bases lining up with TRBD2. V was clipped by 0 bases and J by 6 bases; unmatched bases: 4. Looked up from germline, CDR1 is SGHRS and CDR2 is YFSETQ. The CDR3 covers 16 residues.

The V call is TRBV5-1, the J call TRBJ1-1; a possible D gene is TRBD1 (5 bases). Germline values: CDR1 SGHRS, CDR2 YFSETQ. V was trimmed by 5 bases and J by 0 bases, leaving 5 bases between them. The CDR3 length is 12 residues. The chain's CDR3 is CASRGLNTEAFF. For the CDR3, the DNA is TGCGCCAGCAGGGGGCTGAACACTGAAGCTTTCTTT.

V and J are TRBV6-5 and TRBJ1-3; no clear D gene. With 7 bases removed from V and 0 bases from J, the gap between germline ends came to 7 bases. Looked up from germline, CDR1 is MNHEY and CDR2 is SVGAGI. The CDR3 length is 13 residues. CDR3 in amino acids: CASTQNSGNTIYF. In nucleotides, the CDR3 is TGTGCCAGCACCCAAAACTCTGGAAACACCATATATTTT.

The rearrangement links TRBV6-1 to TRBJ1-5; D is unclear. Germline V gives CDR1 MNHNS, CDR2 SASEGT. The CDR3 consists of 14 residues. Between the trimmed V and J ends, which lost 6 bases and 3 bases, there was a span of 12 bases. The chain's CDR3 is CASSSQVPNQPQHF. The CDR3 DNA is TGTGCCAGCAGCTCACAAGTCCCCAATCAGCCCCAGCATTTT.

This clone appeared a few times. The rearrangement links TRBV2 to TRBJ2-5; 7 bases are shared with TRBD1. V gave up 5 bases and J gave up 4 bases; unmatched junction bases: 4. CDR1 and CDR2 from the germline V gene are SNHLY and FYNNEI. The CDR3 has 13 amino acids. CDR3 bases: TGTGCCAGCAGTAAACAGGGGATAGAGACCCAGTACTTC. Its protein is CASSKQGIETQYF.

In DNA form, the CDR3 reads TGTGCCAGCAGCGTACTAGCGGAGGGGGTTGGTAGGGACGGGGAGCTGTTTTTT. It is translated as CASSVLAEGVGRDGELFF. The V and J genes are TRBV9 and TRBJ2-2, with a weak D call TRBD2 (7 bases). The CDR3 contains 18 residues. The germline gives CDR1 SGDLS, CDR2 YYNGEE. V lost 1 base to trimming and J lost 7 bases, with 23 bases between them.

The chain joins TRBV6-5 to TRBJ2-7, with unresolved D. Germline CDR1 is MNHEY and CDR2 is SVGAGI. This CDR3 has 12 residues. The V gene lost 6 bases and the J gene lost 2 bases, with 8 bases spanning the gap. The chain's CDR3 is CASSRFPYEQYF. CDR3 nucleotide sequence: TGTGCCAGCAGCAGGTTTCCCTACGAGCAGTACTTC.

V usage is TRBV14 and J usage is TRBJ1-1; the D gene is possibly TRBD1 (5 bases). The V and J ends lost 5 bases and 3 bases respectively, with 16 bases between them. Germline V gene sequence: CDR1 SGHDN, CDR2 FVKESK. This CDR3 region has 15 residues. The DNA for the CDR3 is TGTGCCAGCAGCTCACTCCGGGGGATGTACACTGAAGCTTTCTTT. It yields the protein CASSSLRGMYTEAFF.

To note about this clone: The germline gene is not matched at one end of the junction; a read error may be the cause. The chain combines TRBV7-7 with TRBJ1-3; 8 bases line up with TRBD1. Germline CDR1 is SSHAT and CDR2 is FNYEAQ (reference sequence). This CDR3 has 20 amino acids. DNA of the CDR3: TGTGCTAGCAGCTTAACGGGGTTTTTGGGACAGGTAAGCTCTGGAAACACCATATATTTT. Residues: CASSLTGFLGQVSSGNTIYF.

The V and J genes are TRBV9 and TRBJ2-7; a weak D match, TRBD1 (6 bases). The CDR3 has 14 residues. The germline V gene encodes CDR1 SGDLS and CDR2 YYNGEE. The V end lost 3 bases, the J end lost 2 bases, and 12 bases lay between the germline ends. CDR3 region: CASSAGAGAYEQYF. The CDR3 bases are TGTGCCAGCAGCGCTGGGGCAGGGGCCTACGAGCAGTACTTC.

The CDR3 DNA reads TGTGCCAGTAGCCCGACTAGCGGGAGGGCCGATACGCAGTATTTT. Translation: CASSPTSGRADTQYF. The chain is built from TRBV19 and TRBJ2-3; TRBD2 matches at 14 bases. The CDR3 loop spans 15 amino acids. Germline V gene lookup returns CDR1 LNHDA and CDR2 SQIVND (reference sequence). Germline trimming cut 6 bases from V and 6 bases from J; bases unmatched to any gene: 5. The entire variable domain, with the rest obtained from reference TRBV19 and TRBJ2-3, is as follows: DGGITQSPKYLFRKEGQNVTLSCEQNLNHDAMYWYRQDPGQGLRLIYYSQIVNDFQKGDIAEGYSVSREKKESFPLTVTSAQKNPTAFYLCASSPTSGRADTQYFGPGTRLTVL.

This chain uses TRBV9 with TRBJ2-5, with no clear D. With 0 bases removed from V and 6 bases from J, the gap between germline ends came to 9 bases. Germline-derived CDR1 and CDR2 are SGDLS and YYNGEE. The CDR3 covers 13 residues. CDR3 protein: CASSVGGRQTQYF. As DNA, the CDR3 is TGTGCCAGCAGCGTAGGTGGCCGCCAGACCCAGTACTTC.

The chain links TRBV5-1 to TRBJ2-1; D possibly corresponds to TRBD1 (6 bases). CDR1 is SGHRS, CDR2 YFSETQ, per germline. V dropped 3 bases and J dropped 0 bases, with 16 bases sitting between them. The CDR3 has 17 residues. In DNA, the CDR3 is TGCGCCAGCAGCTCTTCCGGGACACCGAGCTCCTACAATGAGCAGTTCTTC. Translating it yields CASSSSGTPSSYNEQFF.

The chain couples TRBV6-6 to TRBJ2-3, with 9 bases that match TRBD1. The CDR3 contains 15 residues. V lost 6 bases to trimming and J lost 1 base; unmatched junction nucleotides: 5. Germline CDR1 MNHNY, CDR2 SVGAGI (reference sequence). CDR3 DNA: TGTGCCAGCAGACCCACAGGGGGCGGCACAGATACGCAGTATTTT. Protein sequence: CASRPTGGGTDTQYF.

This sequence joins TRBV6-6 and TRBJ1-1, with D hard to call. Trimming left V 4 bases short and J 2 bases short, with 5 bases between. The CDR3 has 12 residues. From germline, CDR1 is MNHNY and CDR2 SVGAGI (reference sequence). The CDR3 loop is CASSFLNTEAFF. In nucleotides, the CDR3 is TGTGCCAGCAGTTTTTTAAACACTGAAGCTTTCTTT.

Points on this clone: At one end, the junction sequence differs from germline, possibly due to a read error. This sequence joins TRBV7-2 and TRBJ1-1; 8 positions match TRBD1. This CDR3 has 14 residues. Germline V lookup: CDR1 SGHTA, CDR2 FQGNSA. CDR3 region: CASSVAGGYTEAFF. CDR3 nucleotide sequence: TGTGCCAGCAGCGTAGCAGGGGGCTACACTGAAGCTTTCTTT.

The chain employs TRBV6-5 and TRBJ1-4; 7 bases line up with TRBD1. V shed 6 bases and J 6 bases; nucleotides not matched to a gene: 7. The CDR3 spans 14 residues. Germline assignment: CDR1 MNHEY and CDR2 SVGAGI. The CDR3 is CASSDGTGDEKLFF. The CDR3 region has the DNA TGTGCCAGCAGCGACGGCACAGGGGATGAAAAACTGTTTTTT.

CDR3 loop: CASSLALQGAEAFF. DNA for the CDR3: TGTGCCAGCAGCTTAGCATTACAGGGAGCTGAAGCTTTCTTT. The V gene is TRBV7-2, the J gene TRBJ1-1; possibly TRBD1 for D (6 bases). Trimming stripped 0 bases from V and 6 bases from J, with 11 bases between. CDR1 and CDR2 from the germline V gene are SGHTA and FQGNSA. CDR3 length: 14 amino acids.